The 29 T cell receptor beta chains below come from one sample, sequenced in a study of molecular identifiers for immune sequencing clone quantification. TCRdb fed the PCR reads into MiXCR, producing one record per CDR3 protein. The sample has 490,000 or so distinct CDR3 sequences; about 25% are singletons. Sequencing was done on a sample of naive CD8+ T cells from blood, with Jurkat cell RNA spiked in. Subset meaning: FACS-sorted CD8+CD4-CCR7+CD45RA+ naive T cells. The receptors were gathered from a human donor in good health. Some libraries in this study had Jurkat cell RNA spiked in.

This sequence joins TRBV6-6 and TRBJ2-5; maybe TRBD1 (7 bases). CDR1 MNHNY and CDR2 SVGAGI come from the germline V gene (reference sequence). The CDR3 runs to 16 residues. Trimming took off 2 bases at V and 1 base at J, with 14 bases between the two ends. The CDR3 loop is CASSYMAGGCQETQYF. CDR3 nucleotides: TGTGCCAGCAGTTACATGGCAGGGGGGTGCCAAGAGACCCAGTACTTC.

This clonotype was observed a few times. J is TRBJ2-3 and V is TRBV9; TRBD1 matches at 9 bases. V dropped 0 bases and J dropped 4; count of bases not matched to a gene: 3. Germline-derived CDR1 and CDR2 are SGDLS and YYNGEE. The CDR3 contains 15 residues. The CDR3 is CASSVEGQGSDTQYF. CDR3 in DNA: TGTGCCAGCAGCGTAGAGGGACAGGGATCAGATACGCAGTATTTT.

This clonotype was picked up many times. The gene calls are TRBV28 and TRBJ2-3; tentatively, D is TRBD2 (6 bases). CDR1 and CDR2 (germline): MDHEN, SYDVKM. This CDR3 contains 16 residues. Trimming took 6 bases from V and 5 from J, leaving 21 bases between them. Written as DNA, the CDR3 is TGTGCCAGCAGCACGCCCCACTCGCGGGAAAGAGATACGCAGTATTTT. Protein: CASSTPHSRERDTQYF.

Of note for this clonotype: This sequence may be a read error, since a much larger clone differs from it by one base. The chain is built from TRBV3-1 and TRBJ1-5, with TRBD1 identical over 8 bases. Germline assignment: CDR1 LGHDT and CDR2 YNNKEL (reference sequence). The CDR3 is 16 amino acids. The CDR3 loop reads CGSGQTGEVGNQPQHF. In DNA, the CDR3 is TGTGGCAGCGGGCAGACAGGGGAAGTGGGCAATCAGCCCCAGCATTTT.

Details on this clonotype: A much larger clone lies a single base off, so this may be a read error. The chain carries TRBV20-1 and TRBJ2-7; D uncertain. The CDR3 contains 12 residues. Germline CDR1 and CDR2: DFQATT and SNEGSKA (reference sequence). CDR3 loop: CGAILGPYEQYF. The CDR3 nucleotides are TGCGGTGCTATCCTCGGACCCTACGAGCAGTACTTC.

The chain employs TRBV6-1 and TRBJ2-7; 7 bases agree with TRBD2. The CDR3 consists of 15 residues. V gave up 5 bases and J gave up 2 bases; unmatched junction bases: 9. CDR1 and CDR2 from the germline V gene are MNHNS and SASEGT. The CDR3 DNA sequence: TGTGCCAGCAGTACCGCCCTAGCGGTGACCTACGAGCAGTACTTC. Protein: CASSTALAVTYEQYF.

The V and J genes are TRBV4-1 and TRBJ1-6; possibly TRBD1 for D (5 bases). The CDR3 sequence is 16 residues long. The V end lost 4 bases, the J end lost 0 bases, and 10 bases lay between the germline ends. Germline assignment: CDR1 MGHRA and CDR2 YSYEKL. The CDR3 protein is CASSPLGRSYNSPLHF. The CDR3 bases are TGCGCCAGCAGCCCTCTGGGACGCTCCTATAATTCACCCCTCCACTTT.

There are many counts of this clonotype. The chain combines TRBV30 with TRBJ1-1, with D uncertain. CDR1 is GTSNPN and CDR2 is SVGIG in the germline V gene (reference sequence). The CDR3 loop spans 11 amino acids. V was pared by 0 bases and J by 12 bases, with 11 bases between. The CDR3 is CAWSVGYMTFF. CDR3 DNA sequence: TGTGCCTGGAGTGTTGGATACATGACTTTCTTT.

This rearrangement joins TRBV4-1 to TRBJ2-3; D remains ambiguous. Germline-derived CDR1 and CDR2 are MGHRA and YSYEKL. V was clipped by 0 bases and J by 1 base, with 14 bases between them. The CDR3 has 17 amino acids. CDR3 DNA sequence: TGCGCCAGCAGCCAAGAGGTCCGGGTCCTTCGCACAGATACGCAGTATTTT. It translates to CASSQEVRVLRTDTQYF.

The table lists this clonotype with many counts. This chain links TRBV5-5 with TRBJ1-2; 9 bases line up with TRBD1. The CDR3 runs to 14 residues. Losses at the gene ends were 3 bases for V and 8 bases for J; bases not matched to a gene: 8. Germline-derived CDR1 and CDR2 are SGHKS and YYEKEE (reference sequence). CDR3 protein: CASSSPGQGDGYTF. The CDR3 bases are TGTGCCAGCAGCTCCCCGGGACAGGGCGACGGCTACACCTTC.

This clonotype occurred many times. This sequence joins TRBV7-2 and TRBJ2-3; D is uncertain. The germline V and J ends were trimmed by 2 bases and 6 bases, with 12 bases remaining between them. CDR3 length: 14 amino acids. Germline CDR1 reads SGHTA; CDR2 reads FQGNSA. In DNA, the CDR3 is TGTGCCAGCAGCTTATCTAACAGCGAGGATACGCAGTATTTT. It specifies CASSLSNSEDTQYF. Using reference TRBV7-2 and TRBJ2-3 for the parts outside the CDR3, the full variable domain is GAGVSQSPSNKVTEKGKDVELRCDPISGHTALYWYRQSLGQGLEFLIYFQGNSAPDKSGLPSDRFSAERTGGSVSTLTIQRTQQEDSAVYLCASSLSNSEDTQYFGPGTRLTVL.

The chain links TRBV29-1 to TRBJ2-7, with 11 positions matching TRBD2. The CDR3 spans 16 residues. The V gene's germline CDR1 is SQVTM and CDR2 ANQGSEA. With V trimmed by 4 bases and J by 0 bases, 8 bases remained unmatched. CDR3 protein: CSVGGLAGTSSYEQYF. CDR3 in DNA: TGCAGCGTTGGAGGACTAGCGGGCACCAGCTCCTACGAGCAGTACTTC.

This clonotype was observed a handful of times. The genes are TRBV19 and TRBJ1-5, with D perhaps matching TRBD1 (5 bases). Trimming shortened V by 4 bases and J by 6 bases, and 16 bases separated the two germline ends. Germline V gene sequence: CDR1 LNHDA, CDR2 SQIVND (reference sequence). The CDR3 is 15 residues long. The DNA for the CDR3 is TGTGCCAGTAGTACAGGGTTCCCTATCACTCAGCCCCAGCATTTT. Translation: CASSTGFPITQPQHF.

This clonotype was observed many times. The chain is built from TRBV19 and TRBJ1-5, with D possibly matching TRBD1 (5 bases). Germline CDR1 LNHDA, CDR2 SQIVND (reference sequence). CDR3 size: 15 residues. Trimming took 2 bases from V and 2 from J, leaving 10 bases between them. CDR3: CASSIFFRGNQPQHF. The CDR3 DNA sequence: TGTGCCAGTAGTATATTTTTCAGGGGCAATCAGCCCCAGCATTTT.

A remark on this clonotype: Being one base from a much bigger clone, this may be a read error. This chain links TRBV4-2 with TRBJ1-5; perhaps TRBD1 as D (6 bases). Germline CDR1 and CDR2: LGHNA and YNFKEQ. The V end lost 4 bases, the J end lost 4 bases, and 17 bases lay between the germline ends. This CDR3 region has 16 residues. CDR3: CASSPRPGGSNQPQHF. The CDR3, as DNA: TGTGCCAGCAGCCCCCGACCGGGGGGCAGTAATCAGCCCCAGCATTTT.

At least ten counts were recorded for this clonotype. The rearrangement uses TRBV7-6 and TRBJ2-3; 10 bases fit TRBD2. The trim removed 5 bases at V and 4 bases at J, leaving 6 bases unmatched. This CDR3 spans 15 amino acids. The germline V gene encodes CDR1 SGHVS and CDR2 FNYEAQ. CDR3 DNA sequence: TGTGCCAGCAGCGCAAGCGGGGGGGCTGCAGATACGCAGTATTTT. This encodes CASSASGGAADTQYF.

This clonotype was observed a handful of times. This rearrangement joins TRBV2 to TRBJ1-5; D gene uncertain. V was cut by 7 bases and J by 5 bases, with 12 bases left in between. This CDR3 is 13 amino acids long. CDR1 SNHLY and CDR2 FYNNEI come from the germline V gene. The chain's CDR3 is CASNLNLDQPQHF. The CDR3 DNA sequence: TGTGCCAGCAATCTTAATCTGGATCAGCCCCAGCATTTT.

This clonotype was detected only a few times. This chain joins TRBV6-2 or TRBV6-3 and TRBJ2-1; D is tentatively TRBD1 or TRBD2 (5 bases each). From germline, CDR1 is MNHEY and CDR2 SVGEGT. V lost 1 base to trimming and J lost 10 bases, with 8 bases between them. The CDR3 runs to 12 residues. CDR3 sequence: CASSYLGEEQFF. The CDR3 DNA is TGTGCCAGCAGTTACTTGGGGGAAGAGCAGTTCTTC.

Regarding this clonotype: Sequence at one end of the junction differs from germline and may be a read error. The rearrangement links TRBV20-1 to TRBJ2-3; D uncertain. Per germline, CDR1 DFQATT and CDR2 SNEGSKA (reference sequence). This CDR3 contains 11 residues. The CDR3 spells CSASVQFTRYF. In nucleotides, the CDR3 is TGCAGTGCTAGCGTTCAGTTTACGCGGTATTTT.

The V gene is TRBV5-5, the J gene TRBJ2-7; the match to TRBD1 covers 9 bases. After removal of 3 bases from V and 0 bases from J, the junction contained 7 bases not matched to a gene. The CDR3 spans 16 residues. CDR1 is SGHKS, CDR2 YYEKEE, per germline (reference sequence). This CDR3 is CASSWDRDLSSYEQYF. Written as DNA, the CDR3 is TGTGCCAGCAGCTGGGACAGGGACCTGAGCTCCTACGAGCAGTACTTC.

This clonotype came up a few times. This sequence joins TRBV27 and TRBJ1-6; no clear D gene. CDR3 length: 16 residues. V lost 6 bases to trimming and J lost 0 bases, with 12 bases between them. Germline CDR1 is MNHEY and CDR2 is SMNVEV (reference sequence). CDR3 protein: CASRATVSSYNSPLHF. The CDR3, as DNA: TGTGCCAGCAGAGCAACAGTGAGCTCCTATAATTCACCCCTCCACTTT.

This clonotype showed up many times. The J gene is TRBJ1-1, the V gene TRBV7-6; no firm D call. The CDR3 runs 14 residues. V was trimmed by 3 bases and J by 2 bases, leaving 10 bases between them. Germline loops: CDR1 SGHVS, CDR2 FNYEAQ. The chain's CDR3 is CASSLGGQNTEAFF. In DNA, the CDR3 is TGTGCCAGCAGCTTGGGCGGTCAAAACACTGAAGCTTTCTTT.

This clonotype was seen ten or more times. The rearrangement links TRBV30 to TRBJ2-5, with D unclear. Trimming took off 0 bases at V and 3 bases at J, with 14 bases between the two ends. The CDR3 is 15 amino acids. In germline, CDR1 is GTSNPN, CDR2 SVGIG (reference sequence). CDR3 nucleotide sequence: TGTGCCTGGAGTGTAAGTGGACGGTCTGAAGAGACCCAGTACTTC. Translated, it gives CAWSVSGRSEETQYF.

The chain is built from TRBV10-3 and TRBJ2-1, with 11 bases aligning to TRBD1. Trimming removed 3 bases from V and 9 bases from J; junction bases left unmatched: 7. The germline V gene encodes CDR1 ENHRY and CDR2 SYGVKD. This CDR3 is built from 15 residues. Written as DNA, the CDR3 is TGTGCCATCAGTGACCTGGGACAGGGGGACGGTGAGCAGTTCTTC. It codes for CAISDLGQGDGEQFF.

In its sample, this clonotype was seen once. Because it lacks the conserved phenylalanine or tryptophan at the end, this CDR3 is likely a read error. The chain recombines TRBV6-5 with TRBJ2-7, with D maybe TRBD1 (6 bases). Germline V gives CDR1 MNHEY, CDR2 SVGAGI. V lost 0 bases to trimming and J lost 3 bases, with 18 bases between them. The CDR3 has 17 residues. CDR3 nucleotides: TGTGCCAGCAGTTACTCTTCTCCCCGGGACACCCTCTACGAGCAGTACATC. As protein: CASSYSSPRDTLYEQYI.

This clonotype was found a few times. This sequence joins TRBV20-1 and TRBJ2-7, with D possibly being TRBD1 or TRBD2 (5 bases each). The CDR3 length is 13 residues. CDR1 is DFQATT and CDR2 is SNEGSKA in the germline V gene (reference sequence). The CDR3 is CSIKGLATYEQYF. The CDR3 DNA follows: TGCAGCATCAAGGGGCTAGCAACCTACGAGCAGTACTTC.

Only a few counts were recorded for this clonotype. This chain connects TRBV4-3 to TRBJ2-3; the D call may be TRBD1 or TRBD2 (5 bases each). Trimming removed 0 bases from V and 2 bases from J, with 12 bases in between. From germline, CDR1 is LGHNA and CDR2 YSLEER. The CDR3 runs 16 residues. The CDR3 sequence: CASSQERGRITDTQYF. DNA for the CDR3: TGCGCCAGCAGCCAAGAGAGGGGCCGAATCACAGATACGCAGTATTTT.

As to this clonotype: A much larger clonotype is one base distant, so this may be a read error. The chain is built from TRBV6-5 and TRBJ2-7; D not certain. This CDR3 has 12 residues. From germline, CDR1 is MNHEY and CDR2 SVGAGI. Here the CDR3 DNA reads TGTGCCAGCTGTTACTCCGGAAAAGAGCAGTACTTC. Protein sequence: CASCYSGKEQYF.

There are a few counts of this clonotype. This chain links TRBV27 with TRBJ2-7; 8 nucleotides match TRBD1. V gave up 6 bases and J gave up 1 base; unmatched junction bases: 11. Germline loops: CDR1 MNHEY, CDR2 SMNVEV (reference sequence). This CDR3 contains 16 residues. This CDR3 reads CASSLKTGTGSYEQYF. CDR3 sequence (DNA): TGTGCCAGCAGCTTAAAGACCGGGACAGGTTCCTACGAGCAGTACTTC.